This is a list of T cell receptor beta chains from one sample in a study of cytomegalovirus exposure and HLA in healthy donors. Sequencing used immunoSEQ multiplex PCR; TCRdb keeps in-frame clones, though not all of them. Among 190,000 or so clones, around 83% were seen once, and the ten largest hold 1.6%. The sequenced material came from PBMCs. All receptors come from a man over 45 in good health and CMV-seronegative. CDR3s include the opening cysteine and the closing phenylalanine or tryptophan. The order of the fields is J gene, D gene, V gene, CDR3 protein. D genes are given only for firm matches.

>TRBJ1-1|TRBD1|TRBV19
CASSIGQGNTEAFF
>TRBJ2-1|TRBD1|TRBV11-3
CASSLRGTGGNEQFF
>TRBJ1-5|TRBD1|TRBV6-5
CASRGQVNQPQHF
>TRBJ2-5|TRBD2|TRBV18
CASSPPGLAGQETQYF
>TRBJ2-5|TRBD1|TRBV11-2
CASSLGTAQETQYF
>TRBJ2-1|NA|TRBV19
CASRGAGVYNEQFF
>TRBJ1-4|NA|TRBV18
CASSPQGGEKLFF
>TRBJ2-5|NA|TRBV4-2
CASSQEGGRETQYF
>TRBJ2-7|TRBD2|TRBV5-8
CASSRRRGEVLKQYF
>TRBJ2-7|NA|TRBV19
CASSLHRQAGYEQYF
>TRBJ1-1|TRBD1|TRBV6-5
CASSYDRGRSEAFF
>TRBJ2-7|NA|TRBV6-1
CASDRSSYEQYF
>TRBJ2-1|NA|TRBV7-2
CASSPRGAAYNEQFF
>TRBJ2-7|TRBD1|TRBV18
CASSPPGTVPYEQYF
>TRBJ1-2|NA|TRBV7-2
CASSTRVYGYTF
>TRBJ1-5|NA|TRBV23-1
CASSQSFLQRYSNQPQHF
>TRBJ2-3|TRBD1|TRBV9
CASSVAPQGVIDTQYF
>TRBJ2-7|TRBD1|TRBV2
CASSERQGAGYEQYF
>TRBJ1-6|TRBD1|TRBV7-3
CASSYTGGSVSPLHF
>TRBJ1-1|NA|TRBV7-2
CASSWVGGNTEAFF
>TRBJ1-2|TRBD1|TRBV9
CASGQGYGYTF
>TRBJ2-5|NA|TRBV7-2
CASSFSVALNQETQYF
>TRBJ2-1|TRBD1|TRBV6-5
CAARSGGRGNEQFF
>TRBJ1-6|NA|TRBV6-5
CASTRQAYNSPLHF
>TRBJ2-1|TRBD2|TRBV15
CATSRGLGGGSSYNEQFF
>TRBJ1-5|NA|TRBV19
CASRGGVGGNQPQHF